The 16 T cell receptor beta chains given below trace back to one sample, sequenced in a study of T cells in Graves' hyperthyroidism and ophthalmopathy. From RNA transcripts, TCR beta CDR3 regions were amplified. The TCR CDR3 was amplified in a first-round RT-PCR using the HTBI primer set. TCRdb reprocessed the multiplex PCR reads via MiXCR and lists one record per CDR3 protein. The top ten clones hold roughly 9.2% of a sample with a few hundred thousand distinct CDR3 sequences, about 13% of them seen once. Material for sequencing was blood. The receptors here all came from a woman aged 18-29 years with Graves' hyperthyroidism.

DNA for the CDR3: TGTGCCAGCAGCGCGATGACAGGGAAGAAGGCTAATGAAAAACTGTTTTTT. Amino acid sequence: CASSAMTGKKANEKLFF. J is TRBJ1-4 and V is TRBV9, with TRBD1 identical over 7 bases. The CDR3 extends over 17 amino acids. The germline V gene encodes CDR1 SGDLS and CDR2 YYNGEE. V lost 3 bases and J lost 3; bases outside the gene matches: 11.

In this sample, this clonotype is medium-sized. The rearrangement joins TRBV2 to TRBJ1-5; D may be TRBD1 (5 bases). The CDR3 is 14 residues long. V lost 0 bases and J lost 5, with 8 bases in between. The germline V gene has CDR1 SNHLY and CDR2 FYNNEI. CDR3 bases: TGTGCCAGCAGTGAAGCGGGGGGAGATCAGCCCCAGCATTTT. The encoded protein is CASSEAGGDQPQHF. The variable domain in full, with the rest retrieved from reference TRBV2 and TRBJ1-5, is EPEVTQTPSHQVTQMGQEVILRCVPISNHLYFYWYRQILGQKVEFLVSFYNNEISEKSEIFDDQFSVERPDGSNFTLKIRSTKLEDSAMYFCASSEAGGDQPQHFGDGTRLSIL.

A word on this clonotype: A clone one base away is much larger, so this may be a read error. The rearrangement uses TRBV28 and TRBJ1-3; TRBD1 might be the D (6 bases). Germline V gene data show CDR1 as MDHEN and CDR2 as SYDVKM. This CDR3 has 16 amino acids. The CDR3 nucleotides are TGTGCCAGCGGGGGCGCCTCTAAGGCCTCTGGAGACACCATATATTTT. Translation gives CASGGASKASGDTIYF.

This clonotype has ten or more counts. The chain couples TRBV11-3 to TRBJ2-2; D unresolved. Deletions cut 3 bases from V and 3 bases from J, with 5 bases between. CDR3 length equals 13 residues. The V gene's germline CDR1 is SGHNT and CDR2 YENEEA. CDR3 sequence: CASSLDHTGELFF. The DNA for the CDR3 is TGTGCCAGCAGCTTGGATCACACCGGGGAGCTGTTTTTT. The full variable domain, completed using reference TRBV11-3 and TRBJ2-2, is EAGVVQSPRYKIIEKKQPVAFWCNPISGHNTLYWYLQNLGQGPELLIRYENEEAVDDSQLPKDRFSAERLKGVDSTLKIQPAELGDSAVYLCASSLDHTGELFFGEGSRLTVL.

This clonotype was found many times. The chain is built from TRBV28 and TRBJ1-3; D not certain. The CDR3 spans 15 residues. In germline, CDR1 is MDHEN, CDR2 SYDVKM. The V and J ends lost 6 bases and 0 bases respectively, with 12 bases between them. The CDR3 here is CASRPPPRSGNTIYF. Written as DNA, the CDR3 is TGTGCCAGCAGACCCCCTCCGCGCTCTGGAAACACCATATATTTT. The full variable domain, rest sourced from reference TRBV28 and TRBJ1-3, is DVKVTQSSRYLVKRTGEKVFLECVQDMDHENMFWYRQDPGLGLRLIYFSYDVKMKEKGDIPEGYSVSREKKERFSLILESASTNQTSMYLCASRPPPRSGNTIYFGEGSWLTVV.

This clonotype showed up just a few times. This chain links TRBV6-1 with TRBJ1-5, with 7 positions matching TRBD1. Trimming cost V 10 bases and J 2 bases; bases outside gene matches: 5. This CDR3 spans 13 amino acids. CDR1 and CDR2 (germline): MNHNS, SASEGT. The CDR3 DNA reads TGTGCCATAGACAGGGAGGGCAATCAGCCCCAGCATTTT. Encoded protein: CAIDREGNQPQHF.

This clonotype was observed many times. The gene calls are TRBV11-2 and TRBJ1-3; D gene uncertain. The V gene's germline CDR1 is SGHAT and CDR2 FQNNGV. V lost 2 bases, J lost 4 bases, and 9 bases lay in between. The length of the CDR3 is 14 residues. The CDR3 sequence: CASSLSLWGNTIYF. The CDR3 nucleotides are TGTGCCAGCAGCTTATCCTTATGGGGAAACACCATATATTTT.

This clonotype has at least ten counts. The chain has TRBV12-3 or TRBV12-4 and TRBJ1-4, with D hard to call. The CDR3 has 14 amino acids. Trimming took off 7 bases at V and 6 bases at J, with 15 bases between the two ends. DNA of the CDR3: TGTGCCAGCACCCCCGCTGACACGGATGAAAAACTGTTTTTT. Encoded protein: CASTPADTDEKLFF.

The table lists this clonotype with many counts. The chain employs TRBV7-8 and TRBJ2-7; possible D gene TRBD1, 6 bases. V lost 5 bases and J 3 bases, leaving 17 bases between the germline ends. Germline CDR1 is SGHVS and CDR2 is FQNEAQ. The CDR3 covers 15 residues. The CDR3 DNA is TGTGCCAGCAGCATTAGTTGGGGCAGGGGCTACGAGCAGTACTTC. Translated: CASSISWGRGYEQYF.

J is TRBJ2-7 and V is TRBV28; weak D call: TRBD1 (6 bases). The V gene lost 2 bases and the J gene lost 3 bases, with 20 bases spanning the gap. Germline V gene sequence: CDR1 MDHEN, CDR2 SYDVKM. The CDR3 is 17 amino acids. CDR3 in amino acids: CASSLAPSRGRGYEQYF. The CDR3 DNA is TGTGCCAGCAGTTTAGCCCCCTCCCGGGGCAGGGGCTACGAGCAGTACTTC.

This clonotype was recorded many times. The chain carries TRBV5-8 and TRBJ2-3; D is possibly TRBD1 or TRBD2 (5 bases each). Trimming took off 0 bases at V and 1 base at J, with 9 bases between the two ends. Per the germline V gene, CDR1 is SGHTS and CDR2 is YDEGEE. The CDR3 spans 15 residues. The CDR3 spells CASSLAGTRTDTQYF. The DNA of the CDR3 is TGTGCCAGCAGCTTGGCCGGGACCCGCACAGATACGCAGTATTTT.

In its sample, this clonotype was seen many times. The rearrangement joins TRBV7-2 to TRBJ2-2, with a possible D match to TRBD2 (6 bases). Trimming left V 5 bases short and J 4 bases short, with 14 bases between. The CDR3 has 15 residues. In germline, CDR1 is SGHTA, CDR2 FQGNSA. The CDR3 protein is CASSPGQAGTGELFF. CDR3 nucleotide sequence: TGTGCCAGCAGCCCCGGGCAAGCGGGCACCGGGGAGCTGTTTTTT.

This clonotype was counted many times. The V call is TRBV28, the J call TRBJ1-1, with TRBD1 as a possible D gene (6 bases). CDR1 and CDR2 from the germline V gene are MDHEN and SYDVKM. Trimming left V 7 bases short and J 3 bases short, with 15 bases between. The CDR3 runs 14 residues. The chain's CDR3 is CASTQGQKYTEAFF. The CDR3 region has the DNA TGTGCCAGCACCCAGGGGCAGAAGTACACTGAAGCTTTCTTT.

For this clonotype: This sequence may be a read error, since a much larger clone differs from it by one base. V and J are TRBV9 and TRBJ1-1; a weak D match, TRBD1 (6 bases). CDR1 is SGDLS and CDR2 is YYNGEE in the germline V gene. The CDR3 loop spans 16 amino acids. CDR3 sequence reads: CASSSNSGATRTEASF. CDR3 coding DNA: TGTGCCAGCAGCTCGAATTCAGGGGCGACGCGCACTGAAGCTTCCTTT.

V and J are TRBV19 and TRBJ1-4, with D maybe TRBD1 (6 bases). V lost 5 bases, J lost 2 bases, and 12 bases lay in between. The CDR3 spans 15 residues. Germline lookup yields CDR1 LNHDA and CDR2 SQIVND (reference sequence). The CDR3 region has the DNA TGTGCCAGTAGTGCTACAGGGAATACTAATGAAAAACTGTTTTTT. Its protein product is CASSATGNTNEKLFF.

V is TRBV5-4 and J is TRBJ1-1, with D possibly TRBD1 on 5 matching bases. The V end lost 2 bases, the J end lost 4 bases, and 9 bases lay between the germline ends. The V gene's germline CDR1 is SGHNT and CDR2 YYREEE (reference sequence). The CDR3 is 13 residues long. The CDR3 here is CASSLMGGTEAFF. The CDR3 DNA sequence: TGTGCCAGCAGCTTAATGGGGGGCACTGAAGCTTTCTTT.